The clone carrying this T cell receptor (beta chain) occurred once. The entry originates in a study of shared clonotypes between healthy human individuals. Measured with immunoSEQ multiplex PCR; TCRdb has only the in-frame clones, and not every one. The data contain about 580,000 clones, 95% to 98% of them singletons. The germline V gene has CDR1 SGHDN and CDR2 FVKESK. The CDR3 is 17 amino acids. V lost 5 bases to trimming and J lost 1 base; unmatched junction nucleotides: 12. The naive CD8 fraction comprised CD45RO-negative cells positively selected for CCR7 and excluded terminally differentiated effector memory CD45RA+ cells.

The receptor was derived from a man younger than 40 in good health. V usage is TRBV14 and J usage is TRBJ1-1, with 8 bases aligning to TRBD1. The sequenced sample was naive CD8+ T cells sorted from blood. The CDR3 region has the DNA TGTGCCAGCAGCTACTACGGCAGGGGGCTGAGGAACACTGAAGCTTTCTTT. Translating it yields CASSYYGRGLRNTEAFF.